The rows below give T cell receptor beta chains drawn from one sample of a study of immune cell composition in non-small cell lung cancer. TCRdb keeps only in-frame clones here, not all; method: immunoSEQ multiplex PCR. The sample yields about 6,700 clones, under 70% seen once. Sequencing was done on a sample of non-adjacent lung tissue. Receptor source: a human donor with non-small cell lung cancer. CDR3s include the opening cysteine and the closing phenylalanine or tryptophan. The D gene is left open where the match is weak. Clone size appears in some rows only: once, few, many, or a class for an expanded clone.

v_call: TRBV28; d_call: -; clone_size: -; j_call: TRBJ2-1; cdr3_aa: CASSLSNEQFF; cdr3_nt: TGTGCCAGCAGTCTTAGTAATGAGCAGTTCTTC
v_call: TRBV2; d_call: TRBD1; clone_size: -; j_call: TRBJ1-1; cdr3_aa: CASSQGGGTRAFF; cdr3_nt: TGTGCCAGCAGCCAGGGGGGAGGGACTAGAGCTTTCTTT
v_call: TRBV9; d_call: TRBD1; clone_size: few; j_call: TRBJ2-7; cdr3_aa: CASSPGQGAYEQYF; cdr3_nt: TGTGCCAGCAGCCCCGGACAGGGGGCCTACGAGCAGTACTTC
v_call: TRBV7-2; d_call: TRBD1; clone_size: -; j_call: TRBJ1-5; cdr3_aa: CASSPKSDRVSNQPQHF; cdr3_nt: TGTGCCAGCAGCCCAAAGTCAGACAGGGTCAGCAATCAGCCCCAGCATTTT
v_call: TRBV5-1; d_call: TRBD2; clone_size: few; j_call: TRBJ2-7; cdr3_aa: CASRLERGAYEQYF; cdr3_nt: TGCGCCAGCCGCCTGGAGCGGGGGGCCTACGAGCAGTACTTC
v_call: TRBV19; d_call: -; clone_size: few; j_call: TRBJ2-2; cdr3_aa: CASSQGQSGELFF; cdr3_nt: TGTGCCAGTAGTCAGGGCCAAAGCGGGGAGCTGTTTTTT
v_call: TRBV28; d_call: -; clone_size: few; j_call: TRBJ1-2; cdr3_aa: CASSFAARAGYGYTF; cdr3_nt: TGTGCCAGCAGTTTCGCCGCGAGGGCTGGGTATGGCTACACCTTC
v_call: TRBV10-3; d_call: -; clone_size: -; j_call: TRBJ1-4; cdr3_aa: CAISESPGIEKLFF; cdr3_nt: TGTGCCATCAGTGAGTCCCCGGGGATTGAAAAACTGTTTTTT
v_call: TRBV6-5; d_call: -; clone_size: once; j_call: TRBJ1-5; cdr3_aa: CPWGGNQPQHF; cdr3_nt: TGTCCCTGGGGGGGCAATCAGCCCCAGCATTTT
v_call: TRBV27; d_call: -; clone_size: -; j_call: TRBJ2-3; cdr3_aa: CASSPRQVTDTQYF; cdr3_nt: TGTGCCAGCAGCCCCCGACAGGTCACAGATACGCAGTATTTT
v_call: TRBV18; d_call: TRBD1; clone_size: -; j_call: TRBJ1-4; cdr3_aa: CASSPDRDRNEKLFF; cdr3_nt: TGTGCCAGCTCACCAGATCGGGACAGAAATGAAAAACTGTTTTTT
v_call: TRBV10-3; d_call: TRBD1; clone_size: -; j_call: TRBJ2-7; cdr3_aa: CAISRTGLSYEQYF; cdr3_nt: TGTGCCATCAGCCGGACAGGGCTTTCCTACGAGCAGTACTTC
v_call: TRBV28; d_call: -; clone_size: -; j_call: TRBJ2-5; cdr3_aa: CASRLQGVETQYF; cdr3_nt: TGTGCCAGCAGACTACAGGGAGTAGAGACCCAGTACTTC
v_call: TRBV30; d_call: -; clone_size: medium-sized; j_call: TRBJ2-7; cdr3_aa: CAWSWNRALVRYF; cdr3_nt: TGTGCCTGGAGTTGGAACAGGGCTTTGGTGCGGTACTTC
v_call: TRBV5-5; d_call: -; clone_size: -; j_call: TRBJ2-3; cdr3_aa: CASSLPTTQVRTDTQYF; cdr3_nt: TGTGCCAGCAGCTTGCCCACAACGCAGGTCCGCACAGATACGCAGTATTTT
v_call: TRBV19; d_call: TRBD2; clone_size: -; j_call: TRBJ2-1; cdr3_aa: CASSIPFGGANNEQFF; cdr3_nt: TGTGCCAGTAGTATCCCCTTCGGGGGGGCTAACAATGAGCAGTTCTTC
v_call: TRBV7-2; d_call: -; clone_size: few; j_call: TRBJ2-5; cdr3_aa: CASSSFSGTQYF; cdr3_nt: TGTGCCAGCAGCTCTTTTAGCGGGACCCAGTACTTC
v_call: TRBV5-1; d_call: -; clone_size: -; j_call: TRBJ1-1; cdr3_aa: CASSSGQMNTEAFF; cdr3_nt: TGCGCCAGCAGCTCGGGACAAATGAACACTGAAGCTTTCTTT
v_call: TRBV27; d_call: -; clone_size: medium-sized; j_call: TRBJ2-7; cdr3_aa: CASSLTNPRTVYEQYF; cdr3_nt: TGTGCCAGCAGTCTTACTAACCCCAGGACAGTCTACGAGCAGTACTTC
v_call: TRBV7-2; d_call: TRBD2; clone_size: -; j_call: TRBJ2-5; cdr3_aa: CASSFPLAGGGETQYF; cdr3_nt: TGTGCCAGCAGCTTCCCTCTAGCGGGAGGGGGAGAGACCCAGTACTTC
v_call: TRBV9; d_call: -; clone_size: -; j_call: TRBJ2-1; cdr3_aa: CASSVETLGRGEQFF; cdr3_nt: TGTGCCAGCAGCGTAGAGACCCTGGGAAGGGGTGAGCAGTTCTTC
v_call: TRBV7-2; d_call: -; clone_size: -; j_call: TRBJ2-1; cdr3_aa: CASSLEARPYNEQFF; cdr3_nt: TGTGCCAGCAGCTTAGAAGCCCGCCCCTACAATGAGCAGTTCTTC
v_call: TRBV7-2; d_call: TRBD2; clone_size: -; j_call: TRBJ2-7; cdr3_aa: CASRYYTSGSYEQYF; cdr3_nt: TGTGCCAGCAGGTATTATACTAGCGGCTCCTACGAGCAGTACTTC
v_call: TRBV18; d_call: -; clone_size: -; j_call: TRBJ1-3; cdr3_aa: CATHRSSGNTIYF; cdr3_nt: TGTGCCACCCACCGTAGCTCTGGAAACACCATATATTTT
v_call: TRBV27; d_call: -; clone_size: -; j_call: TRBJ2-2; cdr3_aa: CASSLRSGELFF; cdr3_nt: TGTGCCAGCAGCCTGAGATCCGGGGAGCTGTTTTTT
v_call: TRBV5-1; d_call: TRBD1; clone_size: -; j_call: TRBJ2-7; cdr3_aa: CASSRGQGSNEQYF; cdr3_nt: TGCGCCAGCAGCAGGGGACAGGGGAGTAACGAGCAGTACTTC
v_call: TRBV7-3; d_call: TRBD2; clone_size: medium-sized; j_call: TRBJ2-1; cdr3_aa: CASSLRPSGGVGNEQFF; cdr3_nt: TGTGCCAGCAGCTTAAGGCCTAGCGGGGGTGTAGGGAATGAGCAGTTCTTC
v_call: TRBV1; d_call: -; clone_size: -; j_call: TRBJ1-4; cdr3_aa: CTSSYDRRAEKLFF; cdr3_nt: TGCACCAGCAGTTACGATCGGAGGGCTGAAAAACTGTTTTTT
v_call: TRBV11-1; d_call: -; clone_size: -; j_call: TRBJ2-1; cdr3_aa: CASSLAGREGFWLYNEQFF; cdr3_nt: TGTGCCAGCAGCTTAGCCGGCCGGGAAGGGTTTTGGCTCTACAATGAGCAGTTCTTC
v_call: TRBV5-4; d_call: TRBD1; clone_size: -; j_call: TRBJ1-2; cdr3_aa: CASSLPGGNYGYTF; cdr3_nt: TGTGCCAGCAGCTTGCCAGGGGGAAACTATGGCTACACCTTC
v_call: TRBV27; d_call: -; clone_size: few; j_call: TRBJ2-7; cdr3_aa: CASSRRRGLSSYEQYF; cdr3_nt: TGTGCCAGCAGTCGCCGGAGGGGCCTCAGCTCCTACGAGCAGTACTTC
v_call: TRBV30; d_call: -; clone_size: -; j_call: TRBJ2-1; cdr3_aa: CAWSPDNEQFF; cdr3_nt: TGTGCCTGGAGCCCGGACAATGAGCAGTTCTTC
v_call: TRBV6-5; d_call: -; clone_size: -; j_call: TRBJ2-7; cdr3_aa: CASSPEEWSYEQYF; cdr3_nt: TGTGCCAGCAGTCCTGAAGAGTGGTCCTACGAGCAGTACTTC
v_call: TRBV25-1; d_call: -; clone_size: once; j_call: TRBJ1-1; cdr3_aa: CASSTRGGNTEAFF; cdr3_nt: TGTGCCAGCAGTACAAGGGGGGGGAACACTGAAGCTTTCTTT
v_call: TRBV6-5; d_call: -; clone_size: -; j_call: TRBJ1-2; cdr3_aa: CASRLGTKGGYTF; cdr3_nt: TGTGCCAGCAGACTAGGGACAAAAGGCGGCTACACCTTC
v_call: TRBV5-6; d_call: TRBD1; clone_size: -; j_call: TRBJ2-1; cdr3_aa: CASSFPDREVDEQFF; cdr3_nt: TGTGCCAGCAGCTTCCCGGACAGGGAAGTTGATGAGCAGTTCTTC
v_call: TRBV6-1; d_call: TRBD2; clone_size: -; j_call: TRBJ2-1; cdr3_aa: CASSEPLAGGPDEQFF; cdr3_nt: TGTGCCAGCAGTGAACCTCTAGCGGGAGGGCCAGATGAGCAGTTCTTC
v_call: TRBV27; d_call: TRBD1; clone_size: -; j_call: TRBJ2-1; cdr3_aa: CASSLSGQGANEQFF; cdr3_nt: TGTGCCAGCAGTTTATCGGGACAGGGGGCCAATGAGCAGTTCTTC
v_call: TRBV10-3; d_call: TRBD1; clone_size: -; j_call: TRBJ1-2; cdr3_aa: CAVRDRGGYTF; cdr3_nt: TGTGCCGTCCGGGACAGGGGAGGCTACACCTTC
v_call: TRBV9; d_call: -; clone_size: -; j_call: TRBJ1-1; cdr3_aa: CASSGRRNTEAFF; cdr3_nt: TGTGCCAGCAGCGGACGGAGGAACACTGAAGCTTTCTTT
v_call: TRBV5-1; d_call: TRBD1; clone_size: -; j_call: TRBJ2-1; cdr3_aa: CASSLDPTGVYEQFF; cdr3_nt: TGCGCCAGCAGCTTGGACCCGACAGGGGTCTATGAGCAGTTCTTC
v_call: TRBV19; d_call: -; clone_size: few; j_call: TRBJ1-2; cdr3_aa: CASSITGNGYTF; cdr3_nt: TGTGCCAGTAGTATAACCGGGAATGGCTACACCTTC
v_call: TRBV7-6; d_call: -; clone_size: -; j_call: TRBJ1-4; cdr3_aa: CASSPVHGEKLFF; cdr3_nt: TGTGCCAGCAGCCCCGTTCACGGTGAAAAACTGTTTTTT
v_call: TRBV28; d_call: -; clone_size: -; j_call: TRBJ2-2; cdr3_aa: CASSLRDLGRYTGELFF; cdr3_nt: TGTGCCAGCAGTTTACGGGACTTAGGGAGATACACCGGGGAGCTGTTTTTT
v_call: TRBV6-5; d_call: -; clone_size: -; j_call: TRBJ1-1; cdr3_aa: CASSGRLEAFF; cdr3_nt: TGTGCCAGCTCCGGAAGACTTGAAGCTTTCTTT
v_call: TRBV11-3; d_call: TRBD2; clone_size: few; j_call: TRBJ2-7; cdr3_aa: CASSFDGRGDEQYF; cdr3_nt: TGTGCCAGCAGCTTCGACGGGAGGGGAGACGAGCAGTACTTC
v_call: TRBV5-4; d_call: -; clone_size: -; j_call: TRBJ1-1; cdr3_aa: CASSPQGRGNTEAFF; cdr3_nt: TGTGCCAGCAGCCCCCAGGGGAGAGGGAACACTGAAGCTTTCTTT
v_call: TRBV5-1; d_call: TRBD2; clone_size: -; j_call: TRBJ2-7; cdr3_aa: CASSLYSGRVYEQYF; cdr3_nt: TGCGCCAGCAGCTTATATAGCGGGAGAGTCTACGAGCAGTACTTC
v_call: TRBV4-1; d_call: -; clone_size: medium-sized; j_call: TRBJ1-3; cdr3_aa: CASSQNLNQGPGNTIYF; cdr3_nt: TGCGCCAGCAGCCAAAATCTAAATCAGGGTCCTGGAAACACCATATATTTT
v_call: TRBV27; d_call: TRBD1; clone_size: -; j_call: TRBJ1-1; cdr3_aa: CASSATGGIDTEAFF; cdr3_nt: TGTGCCAGCAGCGCTACAGGGGGCATAGACACTGAAGCTTTCTTT
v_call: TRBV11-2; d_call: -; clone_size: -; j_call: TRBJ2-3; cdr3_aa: CASSQGDTQYF; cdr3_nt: TGTGCCAGCAGCCAGGGGGATACGCAGTATTTT
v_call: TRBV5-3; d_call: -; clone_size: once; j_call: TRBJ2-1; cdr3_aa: CARSRLNLQPQRRGKNEQFF; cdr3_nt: TGTGCCAGAAGCCGACTCAATCTCCAACCACAGCGAAGGGGTAAGAATGAGCAGTTCTTC
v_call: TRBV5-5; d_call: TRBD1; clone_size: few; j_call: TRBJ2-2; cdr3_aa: CASSLRTGSISGELFF; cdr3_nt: TGTGCCAGCAGCTTGCGGACAGGGTCTATCTCCGGGGAGCTGTTTTTT
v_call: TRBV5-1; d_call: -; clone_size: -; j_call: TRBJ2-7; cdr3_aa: CASSGGAAYEQYF; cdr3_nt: TGCGCCAGCAGCGGGGGCGCCGCCTACGAGCAGTACTTC
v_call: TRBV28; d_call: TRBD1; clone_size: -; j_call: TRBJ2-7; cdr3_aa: CASSLITTGSEQYF; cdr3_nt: TGTGCCAGCAGTTTGATAACGACAGGGTCTGAGCAGTACTTC
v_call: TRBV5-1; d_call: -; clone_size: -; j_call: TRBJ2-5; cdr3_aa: CASSGGRQVQETQYF; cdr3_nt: TGCGCCAGCAGCGGGGGTCGACAGGTACAAGAGACCCAGTACTTC
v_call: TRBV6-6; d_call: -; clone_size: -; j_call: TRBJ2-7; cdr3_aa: CASSERATTYEQYF; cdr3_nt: TGTGCCAGCAGCGAGCGGGCCACAACCTACGAGCAGTACTTC